These T cell receptor beta chains were read from a single sample in a study of blood T cell repertoires in COVID-19. Produced via immunoSEQ multiplex PCR; TCRdb's table is partial and in-frame only. Of some 240,000 clones listed, roughly 79% are singletons. Sequenced material: peripheral blood. The receptors were gathered from a woman of 80 years or more with COVID-19, enrolled during active disease. Each CDR3 is given with its conserved first and last residue. The order of the fields is clone size, V gene, D gene, J gene, CDR3 DNA, CDR3 protein. The D gene is left open where the match is weak. Rows may omit the clone size; those that give it use once, few, many or a size class.

>few|TRBV15|TRBD1|TRBJ2-7
TGTGCCACCAGCAGAGAACGGACAGGCTTCTACGAGCAGTACTTC
CATSRERTGFYEQYF
>.|TRBV7-3|.|TRBJ1-1
TGTGCCAGCAGCCCCGGGGGTACATCCACTGAAGCTTTCTTT
CASSPGGTSTEAFF
>.|TRBV24-1|.|TRBJ2-1
TGTGCCACCAGTCGAGACTCGGTATCCAATGAGCAGTTCTTC
CATSRDSVSNEQFF
>.|TRBV19|TRBD1|TRBJ2-7
TGTGCCAGTAGCAGACAGGGCCCGACCTACGAGCAGTACTTC
CASSRQGPTYEQYF
>.|TRBV18|.|TRBJ1-2
TGTGCCAGCTCACCCCTAGCAGAGACCTCGGGTGGCTACACCTTC
CASSPLAETSGGYTF
>.|TRBV5-1|TRBD1|TRBJ1-3
TGCGCCAGCAGCTTGTCCCCGACAGGGTCTGGAAACACCATATATTTT
CASSLSPTGSGNTIYF
>.|TRBV5-1|TRBD1|TRBJ1-1
TGCGCCAGCAGCCGTACCGGGACAGGGGGTACTGAAGCTTTCTTT
CASSRTGTGGTEAFF
>.|TRBV6-6|.|TRBJ1-6
TGTGCCAGCAATATGAATTCACCCCTCCACTTT
CASNMNSPLHF
>.|TRBV7-3|TRBD2|TRBJ2-3
TGTGCCAGCAGTTACGGACTAGCAGGAGGTCAAGATACGCAGTATTTT
CASSYGLAGGQDTQYF
>.|TRBV7-2|TRBD2|TRBJ2-1
TGTGCCAGCAGCTCCCTAGCGGGCACGACGGGGTTCTTC
CASSSLAGTTGFF
>few|TRBV24-1|.|TRBJ1-2
TGTGCCACTTCTACAGGTCAGGTCGGGGGCTACACCTTC
CATSTGQVGGYTF
>.|TRBV6-2/TRBV6-3|TRBD1|TRBJ1-1
TGTGCCAGCAGTTTGGACAGGGTCGTCCCTGAAGCTTTCTTT
CASSLDRVVPEAFF
>.|TRBV3-1/TRBV3-2|.|TRBJ1-2
TGTGCCAGCAGCCCGGACAACTCTAACTATGGCTACACCTTC
CASSPDNSNYGYTF
>.|TRBV6-2/TRBV6-3|TRBD2|TRBJ2-5
TGTGCCAGCAGTTACGGGACTAGCGACCAAGAGACCCAGTACTTC
CASSYGTSDQETQYF
>.|TRBV29-1|.|TRBJ2-2
TGCAGCGTAAAGGGCAGGGTCCCCGGGGAGCTGTTTTTT
CSVKGRVPGELFF
>.|TRBV11-3|.|TRBJ2-2
TGTGCCAGCAGCTTAGATAGAGGAGGGGAGCTGTTTTTT
CASSLDRGGELFF
>few|TRBV5-1|.|TRBJ2-3
TGCGCCAGCAGCTTGGCCGCGACGGGAGCCGGGAATACGCAGTATTTT
CASSLAATGAGNTQYF
>.|TRBV5-1|TRBD2|TRBJ2-5
TGCGCCAGCAGCTCTAGCGGATTACCTACGAGTACCCAGTACTTC
CASSSSGLPTSTQYF
>.|TRBV19|.|TRBJ1-4
TGTGCCAGTAAGGGCGCACAGGGAACCGAAAAACTGTTTTTT
CASKGAQGTEKLFF
>.|TRBV29-1|.|TRBJ2-5
TGCAGCGTTGAGAGGGACAAAGAGACCCAGTACTTC
CSVERDKETQYF
>once|TRBV4-1|TRBD1|TRBJ1-1
TGCGCCAGCAGCCAAGATAAAGGTAGATCGGGACAGGCCACTGAAGCTTTCTTT
CASSQDKGRSGQATEAFF
>.|TRBV7-3|TRBD1|TRBJ2-5
TGTGCCAGCAGCCCGGGACAGGGTCAAGAGACCCAGTACTTC
CASSPGQGQETQYF
>.|TRBV24-1|TRBD1|TRBJ2-7
TGTGCCACCAGTGATTCCGGGACAGGTGCGTGGGAGCAGTACTTC
CATSDSGTGAWEQYF
>once|TRBV5-8|TRBD2|TRBJ2-7
TGTGCCAGCAGTTTACTAGCGGGACCTTACGAGCAGTACTTC
CASSLLAGPYEQYF
>.|TRBV19|TRBD1|TRBJ1-3
TGTGCCAGTAGACTTGGACAGGGAAGTCCTGGAAACACCATATATTTT
CASRLGQGSPGNTIYF
>.|TRBV19|.|TRBJ1-4
TGTGCCAGTAGTAGGTGGCACGCAACTAATGAAAAACTGTTTTTT
CASSRWHATNEKLFF
>.|TRBV15|.|TRBJ2-3
TGTGCCACCAGCAGAGAGGGGCTGGCGGCGCAGTATTTT
CATSREGLAAQYF
>.|TRBV19|TRBD1|TRBJ2-7
TGTGCCAGTAGTTTGCCGGGACAGGGGAAATACGAGCAGTACTTC
CASSLPGQGKYEQYF
>.|TRBV15|.|TRBJ2-1
TGTGCCACCAGCAGAGCACCAGCGGTTACCTACAATGAGCAGTTCTTC
CATSRAPAVTYNEQFF
>.|TRBV9|.|TRBJ1-2
TGTGCCAGCAGCGTAGGCGTGGAGGGGCGAACTAACTATGGCTACACCTTC
CASSVGVEGRTNYGYTF
>few|TRBV3-1/TRBV3-2|.|TRBJ1-6
TGTGCCAGCAGACTAGAAGGGCGGGGGGATAATTCACCCCTCCACTTT
CASRLEGRGDNSPLHF
>.|TRBV24-1|.|TRBJ1-2
TGTGCCACCAGTGACCGGGATCATGGCTACACCTTC
CATSDRDHGYTF
>.|TRBV6-6|TRBD2|TRBJ2-3
TGTGCCAGCAGTTACTACGGGACTAGCGGCACAGATACGCAGTATTTT
CASSYYGTSGTDTQYF
>.|TRBV5-1|TRBD2|TRBJ2-3
TGCGCCAGCAGCTTGCTAGCGGGGGGCCCGCGGGGAGATACGCAGTATTTT
CASSLLAGGPRGDTQYF
>.|TRBV7-7|.|TRBJ2-1
TGTGCTAGCAGCTTAGGTCCCGCCTACAATGAGCAGTTCTTC
CASSLGPAYNEQFF
>.|TRBV29-1|TRBD1|TRBJ2-1
TGCAGCGCCACGCGGACAGGGGGCTTCTACAATGAGCAGTTCTTC
CSATRTGGFYNEQFF
>.|TRBV7-9|TRBD1|TRBJ1-2
TGTGCCAGCAGCTCCGCGACAGGGATCAATGGCTACACCTTC
CASSSATGINGYTF
>.|TRBV5-8|TRBD1|TRBJ1-2
TGTGCCAGCAGCTTGGGACAGGGGGCGCGGGGCTATGGCTACACCTTC
CASSLGQGARGYGYTF
>.|TRBV11-1|TRBD1|TRBJ1-1
TGTGCCAGCAGTCGGACAGGGATTGAAGCTTTCTTT
CASSRTGIEAFF
>few|TRBV6-6|TRBD1|TRBJ1-1
TGTGCCAGCAGAGACGCCACGGGACAGGGTTTTTTTGAAGCTTTCTTT
CASRDATGQGFFEAFF
>.|TRBV4-2|TRBD2|TRBJ2-3
TGTGCCAGCAGCCAAGATGGGGTTAGCGGGGGGGCCGGCACAGATACGCAGTATTTT
CASSQDGVSGGAGTDTQYF
>.|TRBV3-1/TRBV3-2|.|TRBJ2-2
TGTGCCAGCAGCCAAGGGGAGCGGGAGCTGTTTTTT
CASSQGERELFF
>.|TRBV9|TRBD1|TRBJ1-2
TGTGCCAGCAGTACTTACCCGGGACAGGGTGACATTTATGGCTACACCTTC
CASSTYPGQGDIYGYTF
>.|TRBV7-2|.|TRBJ1-4
TGTGCCAGCAGCTTAGCGCTCCTAGTCCGGGGACAAACTAATGAAAAACTGTTTTTT
CASSLALLVRGQTNEKLFF
>.|TRBV27|.|TRBJ2-5
TGTGCCAGCAGTTCCTCTTTTCAAGAGACCCAGTACTTC
CASSSSFQETQYF
>.|TRBV19|.|TRBJ1-2
TGTGCCAGCACTTTCGACAGAAACTATGGCTACACCTTC
CASTFDRNYGYTF
>once|TRBV7-9|TRBD1|TRBJ1-4
TGTGCCAGCAGCGGCGGACAGGGCGTAACAACTAATGAAAAACTGTTTTTT
CASSGGQGVTTNEKLFF
>.|TRBV5-5|.|TRBJ1-2
TGTGCCAGCAGCTTTTCGGAGAGAGGGGGTTGGTATGGCTACACCTTC
CASSFSERGGWYGYTF
>few|TRBV5-6|.|TRBJ2-2
TGTGCCAGCAGCTTGCGGAAAACTAGGGACGGGGAGCTGTTTTTT
CASSLRKTRDGELFF
>few|TRBV30|.|TRBJ1-2
TGTGCCTGGAAAAGGAGGGACGAAACTTTTGGCTACACCTTC
CAWKRRDETFGYTF
>.|TRBV19|.|TRBJ1-1
TGTGCCAGTAGTATAGTGGGCAGGCGCACTGAAGCTTTCTTT
CASSIVGRRTEAFF
>few|TRBV5-8|.|TRBJ1-2
TGTGCCAGCAGCCTGGGTTTCTATTATGGCTACACCTTC
CASSLGFYYGYTF
>.|TRBV7-2|.|TRBJ2-7
TGTGCCAGCAGCTGGGACTCCCGGGAGCAGTACTTC
CASSWDSREQYF
>.|TRBV12-3/TRBV12-4|.|TRBJ1-1
TGTGCCAGCTCCTTCTTGAACACTGAAGCTTTCTTT
CASSFLNTEAFF
>few|TRBV7-9|.|TRBJ1-2
TGTGCCAGCAGCCCTGGCGGTTACAGCTACACCTTC
CASSPGGYSYTF
>.|TRBV19|.|TRBJ2-1
TGTGCCAGTACGTCAGGGTTCCCCATAGCTGAGCAGTTCTTC
CASTSGFPIAEQFF
>.|TRBV7-7|.|TRBJ1-1
TGTGCTAGCAGCTCAGCCCGCGAGGCTTTCTTT
CASSSAREAFF
>.|TRBV28|TRBD1|TRBJ2-3
TGTGCCAGCAGTTTATTACAGGGGCTCCTAGATACGCAGTATTTT
CASSLLQGLLDTQYF
>.|TRBV7-9|TRBD1|TRBJ1-5
TGTGCCAGCAGCGAAGGACAGGGATCTCAGCCCCAGCATTTT
CASSEGQGSQPQHF